This T cell receptor (beta chain) was captured by sequencing in a study of blood T cell repertoires in COVID-19. Study members were between roughly 18 and 89 years old and lived in approximately 25 US regions. Participant reports of clinical history set cohort assignment. Assay: immunoSEQ multiplex PCR; the TCRdb copy retains only in-frame clones and omits some. The sample consists of over 100,000 clones, around 84% of them appearing once. Trimming at V came to 5 bases and at J to 3 bases, leaving 5 bases not matched to a gene. The CDR3 totals 15 residues. Germline V gene lookup returns CDR1 SGHTA and CDR2 FQGNSA.

The sample taken for sequencing was PBMCs or T cells enriched from blood (not recorded which). This TCR derives from a woman between 25 and 40 years old who had recovered from COVID-19. The chain joins TRBV7-2 to TRBJ2-1; 9 bases match TRBD1. CDR3 sequence: CASSKAGQGYNEQFF. The CDR3 region has the DNA TGTGCCAGCAGCAAGGCGGGACAGGGCTACAATGAGCAGTTCTTC.